This T cell receptor beta chain was profiled in a study of blood T cells in healthy people across ages. Study-wide background: About one barcoded beta molecule per two T cells was the capture yield of template switching. General study findings and limits: A roughly linear age-dependent decrease characterized TCR beta diversity per million T cells.

Per sample, extraction of total RNA gave at least 6 micrograms in every case. A J-beta primer mix and a sample-barcoded 5' primer were used in a second PCR of roughly 7 to 12 cycles. Every cDNA was tagged by a template-switch adaptor with 12 random nucleotides. TCRdb analysed the 5' RACE reads with MiXCR anew, one entry per CDR3 protein. The sample holds about 1.6 million distinct CDR3 sequences, about 32% seen once. This clonotype came up once. Its antigen is still unknown. The CDR3 totals 14 residues. Germline CDR1 reads SGHRS; CDR2 reads YFSETQ. The V end lost 3 bases, the J end lost 2 bases, and 9 bases lay between the germline ends.

Material: blood. The TCR originated in a woman in her thirties in good health. The chain has TRBV5-1 and TRBJ1-5; D unclear. DNA for the CDR3: TGCGCCAGCAGCTCCGCAGGCGGCAATCAGCCCCAGCATTTT. It yields the protein CASSSAGGNQPQHF.